This T cell receptor beta chain was profiled in a study of shared clonotypes between healthy human individuals. Study conclusions and caveats: Naive subsets usually exceeded memory subsets in estimated richness.

Here immunoSEQ multiplex PCR was the method, and the copy in TCRdb shows in-frame clones only, minus some. The sample has millions of clones, roughly 94% seen once. Points on this clone: Its antigen remains unknown.

The naive CD8 subset, CD45RO-negative cells positively selected for CCR7, excluded terminally differentiated effector memory CD45RA+ cells. The CDR3 loop spans 15 amino acids. V shed 8 bases, J shed 4 bases, and the junction held 7 bases outside the gene matches. In germline, CDR1 is MNHNY, CDR2 SVGAGI (reference sequence). The TCR was taken from a man between 18 and 29 years old in good health. V gene TRBV6-6 combines with J gene TRBJ2-2; TRBD1 aligns across 10 bases. The sample was naive CD8+ T cells sorted from blood. CDR3 sequence (DNA): TGTGCCAGCGGATGGACAGGGGGGGGCACCGGGGAGCTGTTTTTT. It translates to CASGWTGGGTGELFF.